This T cell receptor beta chain was captured by sequencing in a study of graft-versus-host responses after intestinal transplantation. Profiling relied on immunoSEQ multiplex PCR, and the TCRdb table lists in-frame clones only, not all of them. This table has approximately 15,000 clones, about 33% appearing once. Germline CDR1 MDHEN, CDR2 SYDVKM. Trimming removed 5 bases at V and 5 bases at J, with 11 bases between. The CDR3 has 13 residues. The chain links TRBV28 to TRBJ2-3; D is possibly TRBD1 (6 bases). Sequencing was performed on alloreactive CD4+ T cells from a mixed lymphocyte reaction culture, taken before intestinal transplant. Noted subset: CFSE-low proliferating T cells sorted from approximately six-day pre-transplant mixed lymphocyte reaction (GvH or HvG direction). The source of this sequence is a human patient who received an intestinal transplant. CDR3 coding DNA: TGTGCCAGCAGTACTGGGGGCAGAGATACGCAGTATTTT. Translation: CASSTGGRDTQYF.